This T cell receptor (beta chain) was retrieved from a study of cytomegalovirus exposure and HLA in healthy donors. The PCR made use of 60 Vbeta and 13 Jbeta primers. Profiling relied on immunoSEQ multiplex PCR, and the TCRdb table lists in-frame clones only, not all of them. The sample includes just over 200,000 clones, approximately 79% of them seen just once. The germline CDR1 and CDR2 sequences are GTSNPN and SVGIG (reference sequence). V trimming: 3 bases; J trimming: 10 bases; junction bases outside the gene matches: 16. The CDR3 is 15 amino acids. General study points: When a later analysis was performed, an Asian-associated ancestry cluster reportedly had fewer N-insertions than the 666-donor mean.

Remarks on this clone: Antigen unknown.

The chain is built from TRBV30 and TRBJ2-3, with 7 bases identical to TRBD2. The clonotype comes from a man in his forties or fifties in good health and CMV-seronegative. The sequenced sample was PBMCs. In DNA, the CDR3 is TGTGCCTGGAGGAGTATAGGACTAGAACGCGATGCGCAGTATTTT. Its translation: CAWRSIGLERDAQYF.